The next 15 T cell receptor beta chains were all read from a single sample in a study of radiotherapy plus CTLA-4 blockade in lung cancer. Sequenced by immunoSEQ multiplex PCR; TCRdb stores in-frame clones only, minus some. Of 45,000 to 60,000 clones detected, approximately 80% appear once; the ten largest clones hold 2.4%. Here the sequenced sample was peripheral blood, taken from a patient treated with radiotherapy plus ipilimumab. These receptors originate from a human donor with non-small cell lung cancer whose response to radiotherapy plus ipilimumab could not be evaluated.

This rearrangement joins TRBV28 to TRBJ2-7, with a weak D call TRBD2 (5 bases). The V gene's germline CDR1 is MDHEN and CDR2 SYDVKM. This CDR3 is built from 14 residues. V gave up 5 bases and J gave up 2 bases, with 13 bases separating them. Here the CDR3 DNA reads TGTGCCAGCAGTCAAAGAGGGCGGGCCTACGAGCAGTACTTC. Translated, it gives CASSQRGRAYEQYF.

A single count supports this clone. The V and J genes are TRBV5-1 and TRBJ1-2; no definite D call. This CDR3 is built from 14 residues. V shed 4 bases and J shed 5 bases, with 15 bases lying between them. Germline-derived CDR1 and CDR2 are SGHRS and YFSETQ. The CDR3 sequence: CASSRGESEYGYTF. CDR3 in DNA: TGCGCCAGCAGCCGGGGAGAGTCCGAATATGGCTACACCTTC.

Only one count was recorded for this clone. The chain uses TRBV6-1 and TRBJ2-5, with 11 bases that match TRBD2. V shed 1 base, J shed 2 bases, and the junction held 9 bases outside the gene matches. The CDR3 has 18 amino acids. Looked up from germline, CDR1 is MNHNS and CDR2 is SASEGT. This CDR3 is CASSEGLLAGGHQETQYF. CDR3 in DNA: TGTGCCAGCAGTGAAGGGCTGTTAGCGGGGGGGCATCAAGAGACCCAGTACTTC.

This rearrangement joins TRBV7-9 to TRBJ2-7; 8 bases agree with TRBD2. The CDR3 consists of 16 residues. With 5 bases clipped from V and 0 bases from J, the junction kept 9 bases outside the gene matches. The germline gives CDR1 SEHNR, CDR2 FQNEAQ (reference sequence). The CDR3 here is CASSLLAGWDSYEQYF. The CDR3 coding sequence is TGTGCCAGCAGCCTCCTAGCGGGCTGGGACTCCTACGAGCAGTACTTC.

V gene TRBV9 combines with J gene TRBJ1-6; TRBD1 matches 8 bases. CDR3 length equals 16 residues. Germline V gene lookup returns CDR1 SGDLS and CDR2 YYNGEE. The V segment lost 0 bases and the J segment 6 bases; nucleotides outside the gene matches: 5. This CDR3 reads CASSVAAGGSNSPLHF. In DNA form, the CDR3 reads TGTGCCAGCAGCGTAGCTGCAGGGGGCAGTAATTCACCCCTCCACTTT.

This clone was detected once. The chain combines TRBV4-3 with TRBJ2-7; 7 bases are a match to TRBD2. CDR1 and CDR2 (germline): LGHNA, YSLEER. V lost 4 bases and J lost 3; bases outside the gene matches: 21. CDR3 length: 19 residues. CDR3 sequence: CASSREWVGPAAGDYEQYF. The CDR3 DNA sequence: TGCGCCAGCAGCCGAGAGTGGGTGGGCCCGGCGGCGGGAGACTACGAGCAGTACTTC.

The chain carries TRBV27 and TRBJ2-5; D may be TRBD2 (6 bases). The V end lost 6 bases, the J end lost 2 bases, and 16 bases lay between the germline ends. The CDR3 spans 15 residues. CDR1 and CDR2 from the germline V gene are MNHEY and SMNVEV (reference sequence). In DNA, the CDR3 is TGTGCCAGCAGGGTCCCCGGGGGTCTACAAGAGACCCAGTACTTC. Its translation is CASRVPGGLQETQYF.

The rearrangement links TRBV7-2 to TRBJ2-7, with D tentatively TRBD1 (5 bases). This CDR3 contains 14 residues. The V end lost 7 bases, the J end lost 0 bases, and 13 bases lay between the germline ends. The germline CDR1 and CDR2 sequences are SGHTA and FQGNSA. Here the CDR3 DNA reads TGTGCCAGCACCTTCGGACAAGGCTCCTACGAGCAGTACTTC. As protein: CASTFGQGSYEQYF.

By sample share, this clone is medium-sized (0.01 to 0.1%). The chain employs TRBV9 and TRBJ2-7; 9 bases are shared with TRBD2. CDR1 and CDR2 from the germline V gene are SGDLS and YYNGEE. V was pared by 0 bases and J by 7 bases, with 8 bases of the junction left unmatched. This CDR3 has 15 amino acids. The CDR3 is CASSVAASGAREQYF. CDR3 bases: TGTGCCAGCAGCGTAGCGGCTAGCGGGGCCCGGGAGCAGTACTTC.

The chain couples TRBV2 to TRBJ1-2, with TRBD1 matching over 8 bases. The CDR3 runs to 14 residues. Germline V CDR1 and CDR2: SNHLY, FYNNEI. V shed 5 bases and J 2 bases; nucleotides not matched to a gene: 4. Written as DNA, the CDR3 is TGTGCCAGCAGTCCACAGGGGGGGAACTATGGCTACACCTTC. Translation: CASSPQGGNYGYTF. The full variable domain, in which reference TRBV2 and TRBJ1-2 provide the parts outside the CDR3, is EPEVTQTPSHQVTQMGQEVILRCVPISNHLYFYWYRQILGQKVEFLVSFYNNEISEKSEIFDDQFSVERPDGSNFTLKIRSTKLEDSAMYFCASSPQGGNYGYTFGSGTRLTVV.

This clone was detected a few times. The chain employs TRBV6-4 and TRBJ1-2; 7 nucleotides agree with TRBD1. The CDR3 consists of 11 residues. Germline V lookup: CDR1 MRHNA, CDR2 SNTAGT. V lost 9 bases, J lost 8 bases, and 6 bases stayed unmatched. In DNA form, the CDR3 reads TGTGCCAGTTACAGGGGATGCGGCTACACCTTC. It codes for CASYRGCGYTF.

The gene calls are TRBV7-2 and TRBJ2-1, with 8 bases identical to TRBD2. V was pared by 3 bases and J by 0 bases, with 7 bases of the junction left unmatched. The germline V gene has CDR1 SGHTA and CDR2 FQGNSA. The CDR3 covers 17 residues. This chain's CDR3 is CASSFPAGEPSYNEQFF. Here the CDR3 DNA reads TGTGCCAGCAGCTTCCCAGCGGGGGAACCCTCCTACAATGAGCAGTTCTTC.

The rearrangement joins TRBV6-1 to TRBJ2-7; tentative D call: TRBD1 (5 bases). V lost 3 bases and J lost 5, with 20 bases in between. This CDR3 region has 16 residues. CDR1 MNHNS and CDR2 SASEGT come from the germline V gene. Written as DNA, the CDR3 is TGTGCCAGCAGTGACATATTCTGGCAGGGTAAGGACGAGCAGTACTTC. It encodes CASSDIFWQGKDEQYF.

This clone was counted between two and nine times. The chain recombines TRBV28 with TRBJ1-1; D gene uncertain. Germline V gene data show CDR1 as MDHEN and CDR2 as SYDVKM. Trimming shortened V by 3 bases and J by 11 bases, and 13 bases separated the two germline ends. The CDR3 is made up of 12 amino acids. The CDR3 is CASSFPSPGAFF. The CDR3, as DNA: TGTGCCAGCAGTTTCCCGTCCCCGGGGGCTTTCTTT.

V usage is TRBV18 and J usage is TRBJ1-2; D is perhaps TRBD1 (6 bases). Trimming pared 3 bases from V and 6 bases from J, leaving 17 bases between. This CDR3 has 15 residues. Looked up from germline, CDR1 is KGHSH and CDR2 is LQKENI. The CDR3 reads CASSPISQGTDGYTF. The CDR3 coding sequence is TGTGCCAGCTCACCGATATCCCAGGGGACGGATGGCTACACCTTC.